Listed below are T cell receptor beta chains from one sample, sequenced in a study of neoadjuvant anti-PD-1 for oral cavity cancer. Assay: immunoSEQ multiplex PCR; the TCRdb copy retains only in-frame clones and omits some. The sample holds some 9,500 clones, about 73% seen once. Source: PBMCs, taken after nivolumab (anti-PD-1) treatment. Every receptor here comes from a person between 35 and 79 years old with oral cavity squamous cell carcinoma. CDR3s include the opening cysteine and the closing phenylalanine or tryptophan. Fields, in order: J gene, V gene, clone size, D gene, CDR3 protein, CDR3 DNA. D genes are given only for firm matches. Some rows mark clone size as missing; the rest say once, few, many or name a class of expanded clone.

TRBJ1-2 | TRBV30 | few | TRBD1 | CAWRDRGSYGYTF | TGTGCCTGGAGGGACAGGGGCAGCTATGGCTACACCTTC
TRBJ1-5 | TRBV5-1 | few | . | CASSLGTASNQPQHF | TGCGCCAGCAGCTTGGGAACAGCCAGCAATCAGCCCCAGCATTTT
TRBJ2-7 | TRBV6-4 | . | TRBD2 | CASSAGLAGRVYEQYF | TGTGCCAGCAGTGCCGGACTAGCGGGAAGAGTATACGAGCAGTACTTC
TRBJ1-1 | TRBV27 | . | . | CASSSLLRVTEAFF | TGTGCCAGCAGTTCCTTACTTAGGGTCACTGAAGCTTTCTTT
TRBJ1-2 | TRBV6-5 | . | . | CASSLEGHPGYTF | TGTGCCAGCAGTTTGGAGGGACACCCCGGCTACACCTTC
TRBJ1-1 | TRBV9 | . | TRBD1 | CASSGLQGFGPEAFF | TGTGCCAGCAGCGGACTACAGGGGTTTGGCCCTGAAGCTTTCTTT
TRBJ1-5 | TRBV7-8 | . | . | CASSLALGRASNQPQHF | TGTGCCAGCAGCTTAGCGCTTGGACGGGCTAGCAATCAGCCCCAGCATTTT
TRBJ1-2 | TRBV19 | . | . | CASRFGQTNYGYTF | TGTGCCAGTAGATTCGGACAGACTAACTATGGCTACACCTTC
TRBJ2-5 | TRBV5-1 | . | . | CASSIPGTQETQYF | TGCGCCAGCAGCATACCCGGGACACAAGAGACCCAGTACTTC
TRBJ1-2 | TRBV2 | . | . | CASKAYGYTF | TGTGCCAGCAAAGCATATGGCTACACCTTC
TRBJ2-5 | TRBV28 | once | TRBD2 | CATILAGGRETQYF | TGTGCCACCATACTAGCGGGAGGGCGAGAGACCCAGTACTTC
TRBJ2-7 | TRBV9 | . | . | CASGRGGETYEQYF | TGTGCCAGCGGTAGAGGGGGGGAAACCTACGAGCAGTACTTC
TRBJ2-7 | TRBV10-2 | . | TRBD1 | CASSGTANYEQYF | TGCGCCAGCAGCGGGACAGCAAACTACGAGCAGTACTTC
TRBJ2-7 | TRBV5-1 | . | TRBD2 | CASSLDGRVNSHEQYF | TGCGCCAGCAGCTTGGACGGGAGGGTAAATAGCCACGAGCAGTACTTC
TRBJ2-5 | TRBV6-5 | . | . | CASGDRKTQYF | TGTGCCAGCGGAGATAGAAAGACCCAGTACTTC
TRBJ2-1 | TRBV19 | . | . | CASSIGRVYEQFF | TGTGCCAGTAGTATAGGTCGCGTTTATGAGCAGTTCTTC
TRBJ2-7 | TRBV10-3 | . | TRBD1 | CASPTQGTYEQYF | TGTGCCTCACCCACACAGGGGACCTACGAGCAGTACTTC
TRBJ1-2 | TRBV2 | . | TRBD1 | CASSYGTGSYGYTF | TGTGCCAGCAGTTACGGGACAGGGTCCTATGGCTACACCTTC
TRBJ2-7 | TRBV5-1 | few | . | CASSNAGFDGEQYF | TGCGCCAGCAGCAACGCAGGGTTTGATGGCGAGCAGTACTTC
TRBJ2-3 | TRBV5-5 | . | . | CASSLAPTARDTQYF | TGTGCCAGCAGCTTGGCGCCGACTGCCCGAGATACGCAGTATTTT
TRBJ1-2 | TRBV5-1 | few | . | CASSFLGGNYGYTF | TGCGCCAGCAGCTTCCTGGGGGGGAACTATGGCTACACCTTC
TRBJ1-1 | TRBV6-1 | . | . | CASTALITNTEAFF | TGTGCCAGCACCGCCCTCATTACCAACACTGAAGCTTTCTTT
TRBJ2-3 | TRBV11-2 | few | TRBD2 | CASSSRGAGGPDTQYF | TGTGCCAGCAGCTCCCGCGGGGCGGGGGGGCCGGATACGCAGTATTTT
TRBJ2-1 | TRBV9 | few | TRBD2 | CASAGLAPNEQFF | TGTGCCAGCGCGGGACTAGCGCCCAATGAGCAGTTCTTC
TRBJ1-4 | TRBV30 | . | . | CAWGGEKLFF | TGTGCCTGGGGGGGCGAAAAACTGTTTTTT
TRBJ1-1 | TRBV11-2 | . | TRBD1 | CASSLRGLGMNTEAFF | TGTGCCAGCAGCTTAAGGGGGCTGGGGATGAACACTGAAGCTTTCTTT
TRBJ1-5 | TRBV7-9 | . | . | CASSPGTFEPQHF | TGTGCCAGCAGCCCTGGGACGTTTGAGCCCCAGCATTTT
TRBJ2-2 | TRBV5-1 | few | . | CASSLAVLGIGATPGELFF | TGCGCCAGCAGCTTGGCCGTTCTGGGAATTGGAGCGACGCCCGGGGAGCTGTTTTTT
TRBJ2-1 | TRBV7-9 | . | TRBD1 | CASSSRDRYNEQFF | TGTGCCAGCAGCTCCCGGGACAGGTACAATGAGCAGTTCTTC
TRBJ2-5 | TRBV9 | . | . | CASSAEGGGGQETQYF | TGTGCCAGCAGCGCAGAAGGGGGAGGGGGTCAAGAGACCCAGTACTTC
TRBJ2-6 | TRBV7-6 | . | . | CASSLARRSRGANVLTF | TGTGCCAGCAGCTTAGCGCGGCGTTCCCGCGGGGCCAACGTCCTGACTTTC
TRBJ2-2 | TRBV7-2 | . | . | CASSPQGPRTGELFF | TGTGCCAGCAGCCCCCAAGGTCCTCGGACCGGGGAGCTGTTTTTT
TRBJ1-2 | TRBV19 | . | TRBD1 | CASTQSTGVNGYTF | TGTGCCAGTACCCAATCGACAGGGGTGAATGGCTACACCTTC